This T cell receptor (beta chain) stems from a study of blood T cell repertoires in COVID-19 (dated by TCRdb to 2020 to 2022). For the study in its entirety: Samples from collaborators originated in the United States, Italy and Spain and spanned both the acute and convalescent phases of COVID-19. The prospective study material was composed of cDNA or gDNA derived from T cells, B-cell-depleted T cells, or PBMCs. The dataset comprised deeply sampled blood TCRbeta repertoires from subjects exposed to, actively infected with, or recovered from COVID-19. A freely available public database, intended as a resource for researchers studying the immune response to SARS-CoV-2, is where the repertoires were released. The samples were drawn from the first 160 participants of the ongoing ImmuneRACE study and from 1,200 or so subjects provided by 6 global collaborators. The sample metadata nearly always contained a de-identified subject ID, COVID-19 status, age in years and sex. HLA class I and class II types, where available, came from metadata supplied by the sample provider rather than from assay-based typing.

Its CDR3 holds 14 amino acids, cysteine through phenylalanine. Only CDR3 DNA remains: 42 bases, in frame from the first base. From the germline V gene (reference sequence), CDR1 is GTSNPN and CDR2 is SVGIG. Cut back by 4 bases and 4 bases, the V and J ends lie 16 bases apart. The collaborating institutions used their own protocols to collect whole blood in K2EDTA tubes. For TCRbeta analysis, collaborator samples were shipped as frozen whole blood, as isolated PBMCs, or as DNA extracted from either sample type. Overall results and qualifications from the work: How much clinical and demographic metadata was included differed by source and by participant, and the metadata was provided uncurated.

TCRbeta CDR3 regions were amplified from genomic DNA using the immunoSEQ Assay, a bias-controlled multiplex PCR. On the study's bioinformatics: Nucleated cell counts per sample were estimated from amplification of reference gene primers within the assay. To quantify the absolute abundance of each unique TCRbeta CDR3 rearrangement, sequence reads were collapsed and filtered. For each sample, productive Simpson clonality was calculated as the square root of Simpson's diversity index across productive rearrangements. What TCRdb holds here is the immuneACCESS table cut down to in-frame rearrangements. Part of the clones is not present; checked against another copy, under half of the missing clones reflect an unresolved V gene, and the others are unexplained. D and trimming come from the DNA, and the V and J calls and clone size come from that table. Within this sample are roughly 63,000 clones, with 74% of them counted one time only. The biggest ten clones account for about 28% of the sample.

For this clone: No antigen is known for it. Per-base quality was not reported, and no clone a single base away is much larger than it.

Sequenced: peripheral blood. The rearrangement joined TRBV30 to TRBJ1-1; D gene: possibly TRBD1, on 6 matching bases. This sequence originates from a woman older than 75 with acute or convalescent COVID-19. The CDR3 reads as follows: CAWTRTVMITEAFF. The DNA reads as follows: TGTGCCTGGACTCGGACAGTCATGATCACTGAAGCTTTCTTT.